This is a list of T cell receptor beta chains from one sample in a study of cytomegalovirus exposure and HLA in healthy donors. Sequenced by immunoSEQ multiplex PCR; TCRdb stores in-frame clones only, minus some. The table lists around 150,000 clones, around 74% of them singletons. The sample taken for sequencing was PBMCs. The receptors shown here come from a female donor in good health and CMV-seronegative. CDR3s include the opening cysteine and the closing phenylalanine or tryptophan. Each record gives: D gene, J gene, V gene, clone size, CDR3 DNA, CDR3 protein. The D gene is left open where the match is weak. Part of the rows lack a size; the others show once, few, many or a class for expanded clones.

>.|TRBJ1-3|TRBV5-1|once
TGCGCCAGCAGCTCGGACAGTGGAAACACCATATATTTT
CASSSDSGNTIYF
>TRBD2|TRBJ2-1|TRBV6-1|few
TGTGCCAGCAGCCAACTAGCGGGAGGATACAATGAGCAGTTCTTC
CASSQLAGGYNEQFF
>TRBD1|TRBJ2-5|TRBV11-3|once
TGTGCCAGCAGCCGGACAGGGATAGAAGAGACCCAGTACTTC
CASSRTGIEETQYF
>TRBD2|TRBJ2-3|TRBV30|.
TGTGCCTGGGGATTAGCGGGGGTGGGGGATACGCAGTATTTT
CAWGLAGVGDTQYF
>.|TRBJ1-1|TRBV5-1|.
TGCGCCAGCAGCGTTGGACAGTTTAACACTGAAGCTTTCTTT
CASSVGQFNTEAFF
>.|TRBJ2-3|TRBV27|.
TGTGCCAGCAGTTCCGACCCTGAGGGGGGGTTCACAGATACGCAGTATTTT
CASSSDPEGGFTDTQYF
>.|TRBJ2-3|TRBV6-5|.
TGTGCCAGCAGTTTGGCCCAGGACTCCACCACAGATACGCAGTATTTT
CASSLAQDSTTDTQYF
>TRBD1|TRBJ2-3|TRBV19|.
TGTGCCAGTAGTATGGGACAGGTGACTAGCACAGATACGCAGTATTTT
CASSMGQVTSTDTQYF
>TRBD2|TRBJ2-1|TRBV27|.
TGTGCCAGCAGTCGACTTAGCGGGAGTTTCAATGAGCAGTTCTTC
CASSRLSGSFNEQFF
>TRBD2|TRBJ2-3|TRBV27|.
TGTGCCAGCAGTTTCGGGACTAGCGGGGGGGCACTCGTGGAGTATTTT
CASSFGTSGGALVEYF
>TRBD1|TRBJ2-7|TRBV6-6|.
TGTGCCAGCAGTCCGGGACAGACAGGGATGTACGAGCAGTACTTC
CASSPGQTGMYEQYF
>TRBD1|TRBJ2-2|TRBV5-1|.
TGCGCCAGCAGCTTAGGACAGGGGAACACCGGGGAGCTGTTTTTT
CASSLGQGNTGELFF
>TRBD2|TRBJ2-1|TRBV6-6|.
TGTGCCAGCAGTTACGGGACTACCTACAATGAGCAGTTCTTC
CASSYGTTYNEQFF
>TRBD1|TRBJ1-5|TRBV19|.
TGTGCCAGTAGTATTCCCTCGACAGGGAATCAGCCCCAGCATTTT
CASSIPSTGNQPQHF
>.|TRBJ2-3|TRBV9|.
TGTGCCAGCAGCGTAGGCAGGGTCCCAGATACGCAGTATTTT
CASSVGRVPDTQYF
>.|TRBJ2-5|TRBV7-3|few
TGTGCCAGCAGGATGCTCTCGGACAGCCCTAGGGAGACCCAGTACTTC
CASRMLSDSPRETQYF
>TRBD1|TRBJ1-5|TRBV6-5|.
TGTGCCAGCAGTTCCGGACAGGGAGGAAGGAAACAGCCCCAGCATTTT
CASSSGQGGRKQPQHF
>.|TRBJ1-3|TRBV7-9|.
TGTGCCAGCAGCTTAGCCATAATAGACAGCTCTGGAAACACCATATATTTT
CASSLAIIDSSGNTIYF
>.|TRBJ1-6|TRBV30|few
TGTGCCTGGAGTGTATCCGGGTTTGATTCACCCCTCCACTTT
CAWSVSGFDSPLHF
>.|TRBJ1-4|TRBV19|.
TGTGCCAGTAGCCCCTCAGCCGGGGGAAATGAAAAACTGTTTTTT
CASSPSAGGNEKLFF
>.|TRBJ1-5|TRBV7-6|.
TGTGCCAGCAGCTCCCGGGGGGGGCTGCACCAGCCCCAGCATTTT
CASSSRGGLHQPQHF
>TRBD1|TRBJ2-7|TRBV6-6|.
TGTGCCAGCAGCTACTCAGGGACAGGGCCCCACGAGCAGTACTTC
CASSYSGTGPHEQYF
>TRBD2|TRBJ2-2|TRBV4-1|.
TGCGCCAGCAGCCAAGATAACGGCGGGGGAGTCCGCACCGGGGAGCTGTTTTTT
CASSQDNGGGVRTGELFF
>.|TRBJ1-2|TRBV7-9|.
TGTGCCAGCAGTCTAGGCAGGGAGGACTATGGCTACACCTTC
CASSLGREDYGYTF
>.|TRBJ2-6|TRBV5-4|.
TGTGCCAGCAGCTCCAGGGTCTCTGGGGCCAACGTCCTGACTTTC
CASSSRVSGANVLTF
>TRBD2|TRBJ2-7|TRBV25-1|.
TGTGCCAGCAGTGTAGCGGGAGGGACCTCCTACGAGCAGTACTTC
CASSVAGGTSYEQYF
>TRBD1|TRBJ2-7|TRBV5-4|.
TGTGCCAGCAGCTTGAACAGGGGATCCTCCTACGAGCAGTACTTC
CASSLNRGSSYEQYF
>.|TRBJ1-2|TRBV13|.
TGTGCCAGCAGCTCCCTATCATTGACAGTTGGCTACACCTTC
CASSSLSLTVGYTF
>TRBD2|TRBJ2-1|TRBV5-1|.
TGCGCCAGCAGCTTTGGGACTAGAAATGAGCAGTTCTTC
CASSFGTRNEQFF
>.|TRBJ2-1|TRBV6-1|.
TGTGCCAGCCTGGAGATTCCGTACAATGAGCAGTTCTTC
CASLEIPYNEQFF
>TRBD2|TRBJ2-1|TRBV5-1|.
TGCGCCAGCAGCTTGGCCCGGACTAGCGGGGCCAAGTACAATGAGCAGTTCTTC
CASSLARTSGAKYNEQFF
>TRBD1|TRBJ2-7|TRBV9|.
TGTGCCAGCAGCGTATGGGACAGCTCCTACGAGCAGTACTTC
CASSVWDSSYEQYF
>.|TRBJ2-1|TRBV20-1|.
TGCAGTGCTGACAGGCGGAATGAGCAGTTCTTC
CSADRRNEQFF
>TRBD1|TRBJ2-7|TRBV27|.
TGTGCCAGCAGTCACCCCGGACAGGGAACCTACGAGCAGTACTTC
CASSHPGQGTYEQYF
>TRBD1|TRBJ1-1|TRBV7-9|.
TGTGCCAGCAGCTTAGGACCGACTCAGGGGGTGAACACTGAAGCTTTCTTT
CASSLGPTQGVNTEAFF
>.|TRBJ2-7|TRBV21-1|few
TGTGCCAGCAGCTTCACGGACACCTACGAGCAGTACTTC
CASSFTDTYEQYF
>TRBD1|TRBJ2-7|TRBV5-6|once
TGTGCCAGCAGCTTGGTTGGGACAGGGGGCCGCGAGCAGTACTTC
CASSLVGTGGREQYF
>TRBD2|TRBJ2-1|TRBV6-5|.
TGTGCCAGCAGTTACCTGGGACTAGCGGGAAACAATGAGCAGTTCTTC
CASSYLGLAGNNEQFF
>.|TRBJ2-1|TRBV30|.
TGTGCCTGGAGTGGCTACCGGGACTCCTACAATGAGCAGTTCTTC
CAWSGYRDSYNEQFF
>.|TRBJ1-3|TRBV5-1|.
TGCGCCAGCAGCTTGGTGAGCTCTGGAAACACCATATATTTT
CASSLVSSGNTIYF
>.|TRBJ1-2|TRBV29-1|.
TGCAGCGTCCGGCGGGAGGGGGTGAGTGGCTACACCTTC
CSVRREGVSGYTF
>.|TRBJ1-6|TRBV2|.
TGTGCCAGCAGTGAGTGGGGGCAATCACCCCTCCACTTT
CASSEWGQSPLHF
>.|TRBJ1-4|TRBV6-5|.
TGTGCCAGCAGTCCCGGTGAAAAACTGTTTTTT
CASSPGEKLFF
>.|TRBJ1-3|TRBV5-1|.
TGCGCCAGCAGCACCCACAGGGAGGGAAACACCATATATTTT
CASSTHREGNTIYF
>.|TRBJ2-3|TRBV6-1|.
TGTGCCAGCAGTGTGCAGGTCAGCACAGATACGCAGTATTTT
CASSVQVSTDTQYF
>TRBD1|TRBJ1-2|TRBV18|once
TGTGCCAGCTCACAGACAGGGGGCCCAGAGCACTATGGCTACACCTTC
CASSQTGGPEHYGYTF
>TRBD1|TRBJ2-5|TRBV2|few
TGTGCCAGCAGGGAGGACAGGGCGGGCGAGACCCAGTACTTC
CASREDRAGETQYF
>.|TRBJ2-5|TRBV7-8|.
TGTGCCAGCAGCTCCAATGCGGGGTACGAGTACTTC
CASSSNAGYEYF